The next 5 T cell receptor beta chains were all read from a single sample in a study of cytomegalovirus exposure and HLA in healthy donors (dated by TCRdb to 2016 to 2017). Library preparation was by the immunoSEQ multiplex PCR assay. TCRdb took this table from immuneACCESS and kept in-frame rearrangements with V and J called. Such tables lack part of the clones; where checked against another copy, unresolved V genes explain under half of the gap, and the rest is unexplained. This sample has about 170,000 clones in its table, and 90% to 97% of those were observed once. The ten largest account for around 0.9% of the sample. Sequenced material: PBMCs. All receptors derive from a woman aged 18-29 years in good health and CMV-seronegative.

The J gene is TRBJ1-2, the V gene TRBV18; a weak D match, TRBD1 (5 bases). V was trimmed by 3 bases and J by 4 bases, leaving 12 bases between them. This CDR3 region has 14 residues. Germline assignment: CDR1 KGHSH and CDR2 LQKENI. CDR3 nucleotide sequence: TGTGCCAGCTCACCGGCCGGGACTGGCTATGGCTACACCTTC. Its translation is CASSPAGTGYGYTF.

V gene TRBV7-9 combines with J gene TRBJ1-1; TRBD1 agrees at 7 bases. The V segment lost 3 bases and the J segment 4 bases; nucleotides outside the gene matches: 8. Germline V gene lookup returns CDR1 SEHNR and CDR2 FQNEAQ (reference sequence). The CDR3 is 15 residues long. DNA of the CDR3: TGTGCCAGCAGCTTGGACAACAGGGGAACCACTGAAGCTTTCTTT. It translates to CASSLDNRGTTEAFF.

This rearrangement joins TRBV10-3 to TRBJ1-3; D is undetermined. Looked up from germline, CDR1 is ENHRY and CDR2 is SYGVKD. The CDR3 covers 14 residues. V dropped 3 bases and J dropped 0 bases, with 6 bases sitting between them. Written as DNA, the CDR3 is TGTGCCATCAGTGACACTTCCTCTGGAAACACCATATATTTT. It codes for CAISDTSSGNTIYF.

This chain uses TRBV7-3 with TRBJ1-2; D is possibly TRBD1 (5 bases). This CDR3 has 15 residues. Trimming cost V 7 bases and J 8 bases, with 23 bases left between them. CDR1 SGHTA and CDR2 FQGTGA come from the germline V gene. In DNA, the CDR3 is TGTGCCAGCACCCCCGGCGGGGTAGGGGTTGAAGGCTACACCTTC. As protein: CASTPGGVGVEGYTF.

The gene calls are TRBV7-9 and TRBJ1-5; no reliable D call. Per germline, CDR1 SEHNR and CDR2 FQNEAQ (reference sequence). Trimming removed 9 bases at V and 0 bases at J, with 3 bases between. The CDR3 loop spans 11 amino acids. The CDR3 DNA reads TGTGCCAGATATAGCAATCAGCCCCAGCATTTT. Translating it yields CARYSNQPQHF.